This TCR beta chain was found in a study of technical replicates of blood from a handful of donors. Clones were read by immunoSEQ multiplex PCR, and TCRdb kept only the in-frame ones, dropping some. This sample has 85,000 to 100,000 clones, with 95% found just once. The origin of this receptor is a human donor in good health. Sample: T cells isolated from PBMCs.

In nucleotides, the CDR3 is TGTGCCAGCTCGGGCGGGAGGCCTTCCTACGAGCAGTACTTC. Protein: CASSGGRPSYEQYF. V usage is TRBV27 and J usage is TRBJ2-7, with 8 nucleotides matching TRBD2. Germline V gene sequence: CDR1 MNHEY, CDR2 SMNVEV (reference sequence). The J segment lost 1 base and the V segment lost 8 bases, leaving 7 bases of the junction unmatched. This CDR3 has 14 amino acids.